This TCR beta chain derives from a study of memory CD4+ T cells and cytomegalovirus serostatus. About the study: Donors were healthy Belgian adults, some 10 CMV seropositive and around 23 seronegative. General observations from the study: CD4+ memory repertoires contained about two fifths of the roughly 150 reported CMV TCRbeta sequences.

Authors' data handling: Out-of-frame sequences were removed, leaving 2,204,828 distinct TCRbeta sequences. The method was immunoSEQ multiplex PCR; TCRdb's version includes in-frame clones alone and lacks a portion of them. V and J calls and clone size are given by that table; D and trimming were obtained from the DNA. In the table there are about 42,000 clones, 60% to 85% of which are singletons. Turning to this clone: Its antigen remains unidentified.

CDR3 size: 15 residues. Germline V CDR1 and CDR2: SGHNT, YENEEA. Losses at the gene ends were 2 bases for V and 8 bases for J; bases not matched to a gene: 9. Single viable CD3+CD4+CD8-CD45RO+ cells were sorted as the memory CD4+ T cells. The receptor was isolated from an adult in good health and CMV-seronegative. The rearrangement uses TRBV11-3 and TRBJ2-1, with 7 bases matching TRBD2. The sample taken for sequencing was memory CD4+ T cells from blood. CDR3 sequence (DNA): TGTGCCAGCAGCTTATTGTCGGGGGGATTGGATGAGCAGTTCTTC. Its protein is CASSLLSGGLDEQFF. Combining the CDR3 with reference TRBV11-3 and TRBJ2-1 gives the whole variable domain EAGVVQSPRYKIIEKKQPVAFWCNPISGHNTLYWYLQNLGQGPELLIRYENEEAVDDSQLPKDRFSAERLKGVDSTLKIQPAELGDSAVYLCASSLLSGGLDEQFFGPGTRLTVL.